What follows are 31 T cell receptor beta chains derived from one specimen sequenced in a study of T cells expressing NK-cell markers. From the 5' RACE reads, TCRdb lists one entry per CDR3 protein and no DNA. This listing includes 150,000 to 180,000 distinct CDR3 sequences. Sequenced: blood T cells: a sorted CD56 or NKG2C T cell subset, CD4+ or CD8+ T cells, or bulk PBMC T cells (not recorded which). The receptors stem from a woman in her fifties or sixties in good health.

The rearrangement joins TRBV5-6 to TRBJ2-4. The CDR3 is made up of 15 amino acids. Germline-derived CDR1 and CDR2 are SGHDT and YYEEEE. Here the CDR3 reads CASSFGLGAKNIQYF.

The chain joins TRBV7-9 to TRBJ2-7; the TCRdb D gene call, TRBD1, has no DNA to confirm it. Germline loops: CDR1 SEHNR, CDR2 FQNEAQ (reference sequence). The CDR3 is 13 residues long. The CDR3 loop reads CASSGNKPGEQYF.

This rearrangement joins TRBV19 to TRBJ2-2; TCRdb's assignment of TRBD2 cannot be checked, as there is no DNA. This CDR3 has 14 residues. Germline assignment: CDR1 LNHDA and CDR2 SQIVND (reference sequence). The CDR3 loop reads CASFSGSSSGELFF.

This rearrangement joins TRBV29-1 to TRBJ2-7; no DNA is available, so the TRBD2 call from TCRdb remains unchecked. Germline assignment: CDR1 SQVTM and CDR2 ANQGSEA. CDR3 size: 15 residues. The CDR3 sequence is CSVENLAGGPYEQYF.

V gene TRBV7-9 combines with J gene TRBJ2-3. The CDR3 is 16 amino acids. The germline V gene encodes CDR1 SEHNR and CDR2 FQNEAQ (reference sequence). The CDR3 loop reads CASSLYGWQEPDTQYF.

CDR3 protein: CASSPREDGEQYF. V and J are TRBV4-1 and TRBJ2-7; the TCRdb D gene call, TRBD2, has no DNA to confirm it. This CDR3 region has 13 residues. Germline CDR1 reads MGHRA; CDR2 reads YSYEKL.

V gene TRBV2 combines with J gene TRBJ2-1; as DNA is missing, the TRBD2 call by TCRdb cannot be tested. The CDR3 sequence is 14 residues long. Germline-derived CDR1 and CDR2 are SNHLY and FYNNEI. CDR3: CASGAGGSRNEQFF.

This chain links TRBV6-5 with TRBJ2-5; TCRdb designates TRBD1, a call that cannot be tested without DNA. CDR1 and CDR2 from the germline V gene are MNHEY and SVGAGI. The CDR3 covers 14 residues. The CDR3 sequence is CASSPWSGAETQYF.

This chain links TRBV27 with TRBJ1-1. The germline V gene encodes CDR1 MNHEY and CDR2 SMNVEV (reference sequence). The CDR3 contains 17 residues. The CDR3 here is CASSLSVGSRWNTEAFF.

The CDR3 is CASSLVGGVSGELFF. The rearrangement joins TRBV11-2 to TRBJ2-2; checking the TCRdb D call of TRBD1 is not possible without DNA. The CDR3 runs 15 residues. Germline V CDR1 and CDR2: SGHAT, FQNNGV.

V usage is TRBV12-3 or TRBV12-4 and J usage is TRBJ2-5. This CDR3 contains 14 residues. CDR3 protein: CASSLLGYQETQYF.

J is TRBJ2-1 and V is TRBV20-1; lacking DNA, the TRBD2 call made by TCRdb goes unchecked. CDR1 is DFQATT and CDR2 is SNEGSKA in the germline V gene (reference sequence). There are 14 residues in the CDR3. CDR3 sequence reads: CSLRPPGSYNEQFF.

This chain links TRBV5-1 with TRBJ2-3. Germline CDR1 SGHRS, CDR2 YFSETQ. The CDR3 covers 15 residues. This chain's CDR3 is CASSDLEASTDTQYF.

The chain recombines TRBV12-3 or TRBV12-4 with TRBJ2-5; TCRdb designates TRBD2, a call that cannot be tested without DNA. This CDR3 is built from 12 residues. CDR3 residues: CASSGEGGFPYF.

This chain joins TRBV11-3 and TRBJ2-1; the D call from TCRdb, TRBD2, cannot be confirmed without DNA. CDR1 is SGHNT and CDR2 is YENEEA in the germline V gene. CDR3 length: 15 residues. CDR3 sequence reads: CASSTYREGHNEQFF. The full variable domain, its missing parts supplied by reference TRBV11-3 and TRBJ2-1, is EAGVVQSPRYKIIEKKQPVAFWCNPISGHNTLYWYLQNLGQGPELLIRYENEEAVDDSQLPKDRFSAERLKGVDSTLKIQPAELGDSAVYLCASSTYREGHNEQFFGPGTRLTVL.

This chain uses TRBV29-1 with TRBJ2-7; TCRdb designates TRBD2, a call that cannot be tested without DNA. CDR3 length: 15 amino acids. Germline CDR1 SQVTM, CDR2 ANQGSEA. CDR3 residues: CSVEDRQPLSYEQYF.

The chain recombines TRBV3-1 with TRBJ1-2. The CDR3 covers 13 residues. Germline CDR1 reads LGHDT; CDR2 reads YNNKEL (reference sequence). The CDR3 loop is CASSQDIGPGYTF.

The CDR3 sequence: CASSQVGTEDEAFF. V usage is TRBV4-1 and J usage is TRBJ1-1; TCRdb's assignment of TRBD1 cannot be checked, as there is no DNA. Looked up from germline, CDR1 is MGHRA and CDR2 is YSYEKL. The CDR3 has 14 amino acids.

The chain joins TRBV5-6 to TRBJ2-3. The germline gives CDR1 SGHDT, CDR2 YYEEEE. The CDR3 is made up of 11 amino acids. Here the CDR3 reads CASSLGVTQYF.

The V gene is TRBV15, the J gene TRBJ1-1. Looked up from germline, CDR1 is LNHNV and CDR2 is YYDKDF (reference sequence). The CDR3 loop spans 18 amino acids. The CDR3 sequence is CATSNVLGTDFLNTEAFF.

The chain employs TRBV24-1 and TRBJ2-7; TCRdb's D call of TRBD2 is untestable without DNA. The CDR3 totals 14 residues. In germline, CDR1 is KGHDR, CDR2 SFDVKD. CDR3 residues: CATSGRDYPYEQYF.

The chain's CDR3 is CASSQGGGAFF. The gene calls are TRBV4-1 and TRBJ1-1; TCRdb's D call, TRBD1, is unchecked because there is no DNA. CDR1 and CDR2 from the germline V gene are MGHRA and YSYEKL. This CDR3 contains 11 residues.

The rearrangement links TRBV4-2 to TRBJ2-7; TCRdb indicates TRBD1, and absent DNA this call remains unverified. This CDR3 region has 16 residues. Germline V CDR1 and CDR2: LGHNA, YNFKEQ. The CDR3 loop reads CASSPGRGQGSYEQYF.

The genes are TRBV12-3 or TRBV12-4 and TRBJ2-5; checking the TCRdb D call of TRBD1 is not possible without DNA. The CDR3 contains 14 residues. The CDR3 here is CASSPDWGGETQYF.

The CDR3 sequence is CASSPVGSGSPATGELFF. The rearrangement uses TRBV5-4 and TRBJ2-2; TCRdb gives TRBD2 as the D gene, but with no DNA this cannot be confirmed. The germline CDR1 and CDR2 sequences are SGHNT and YYREEE (reference sequence). This CDR3 spans 18 amino acids.

This chain uses TRBV4-1 with TRBJ2-7. This CDR3 has 16 amino acids. Germline V CDR1 and CDR2: MGHRA, YSYEKL. This chain's CDR3 is CASSQDIQVASYEQYF.

The chain employs TRBV6-2 or TRBV6-3 and TRBJ2-1; checking the TCRdb D call of TRBD1 is not possible without DNA. Per germline, CDR1 MNHEY and CDR2 SVGEGT. This CDR3 is built from 14 residues. CDR3 amino acids: CASRLIQGIREQFF.

This chain links TRBV19 with TRBJ2-5; TCRdb calls TRBD2, which cannot be checked without DNA. CDR1 is LNHDA, CDR2 SQIVND, per germline (reference sequence). CDR3 length equals 15 residues. CDR3 protein: CASSILAEPQETQYF.

The chain carries TRBV14 and TRBJ1-5; TCRdb proposes TRBD1, but this gene call is untestable without DNA. Germline V lookup: CDR1 SGHDN, CDR2 FVKESK. The CDR3 spans 20 residues. This CDR3 is CASSQDRDRGGTISNQPQHF.

This chain links TRBV27 with TRBJ1-4. The CDR3 is made up of 15 amino acids. Germline CDR1 reads MNHEY; CDR2 reads SMNVEV (reference sequence). The CDR3 sequence: CASSSRVEGGEKLFF. The complete variable domain, with remaining parts taken from reference TRBV27 and TRBJ1-4, reads EAQVTQNPRYLITVTGKKLTVTCSQNMNHEYMSWYRQDPGLGLRQIYYSMNVEVTDKGDVPEGYKVSRKEKRNFPLILESPSPNQTSLYFCASSSRVEGGEKLFFGSGTQLSVL.

The chain joins TRBV6-4 to TRBJ2-1. Per the germline V gene, CDR1 is MRHNA and CDR2 is SNTAGT. This CDR3 is built from 14 residues. The CDR3 loop reads CASSEKSSVTEQFF.